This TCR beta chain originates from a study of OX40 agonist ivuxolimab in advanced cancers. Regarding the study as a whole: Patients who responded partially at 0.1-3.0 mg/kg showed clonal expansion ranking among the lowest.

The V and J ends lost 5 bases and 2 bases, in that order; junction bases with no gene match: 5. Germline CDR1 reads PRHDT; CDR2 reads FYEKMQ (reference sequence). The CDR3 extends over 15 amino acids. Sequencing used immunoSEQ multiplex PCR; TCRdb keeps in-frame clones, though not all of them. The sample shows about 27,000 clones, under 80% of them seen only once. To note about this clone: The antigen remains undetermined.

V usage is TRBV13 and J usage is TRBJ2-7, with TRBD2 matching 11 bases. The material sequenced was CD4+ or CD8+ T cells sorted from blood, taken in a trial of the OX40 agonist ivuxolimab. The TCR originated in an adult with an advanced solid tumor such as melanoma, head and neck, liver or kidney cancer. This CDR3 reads CASSRLAGGAYEQYF. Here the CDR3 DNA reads TGTGCCAGCAGCCGATTAGCGGGAGGGGCCTACGAGCAGTACTTC.